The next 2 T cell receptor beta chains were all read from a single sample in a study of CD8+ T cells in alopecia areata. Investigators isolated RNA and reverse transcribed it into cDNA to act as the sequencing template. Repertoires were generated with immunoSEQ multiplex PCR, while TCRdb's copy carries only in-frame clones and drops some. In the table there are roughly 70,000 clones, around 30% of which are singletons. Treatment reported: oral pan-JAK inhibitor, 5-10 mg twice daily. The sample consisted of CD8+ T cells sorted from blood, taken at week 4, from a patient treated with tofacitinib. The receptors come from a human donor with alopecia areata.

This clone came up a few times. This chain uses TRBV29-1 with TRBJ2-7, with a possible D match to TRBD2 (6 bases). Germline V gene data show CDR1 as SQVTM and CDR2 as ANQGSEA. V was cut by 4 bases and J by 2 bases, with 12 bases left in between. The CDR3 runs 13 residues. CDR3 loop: CSVAPSATYEQYF. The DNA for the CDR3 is TGCAGCGTTGCACCTAGCGCTACCTACGAGCAGTACTTC.

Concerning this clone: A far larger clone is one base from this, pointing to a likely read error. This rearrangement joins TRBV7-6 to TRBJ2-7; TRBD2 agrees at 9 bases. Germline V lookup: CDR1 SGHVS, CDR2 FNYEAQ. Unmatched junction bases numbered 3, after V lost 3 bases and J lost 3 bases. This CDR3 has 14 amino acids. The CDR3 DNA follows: TGTGCCAGCAGCTTGACTAGCGGTAACTACGAGCAGTACTTC. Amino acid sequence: CASSLTSGNYEQYF.